This T cell receptor (beta chain) was sequenced for a study of T cells expressing NK-cell markers. Overall study context: Sequencing covered eight donors, seven HCMV-seropositive and one seronegative. Study-level results: Whether expanded NKG2C+ T cell clones recognized HCMV stayed uncertain. Similarly, these clonotypes led the CD3+CD56-NKG2C+ fraction as well in a few donors.

Comments on this clonotype: Its matching antigen is unknown.

TCRdb re-called the 5' RACE reads; every CDR3 protein appears as one record, without DNA. The repertoire table contains a few hundred thousand distinct CDR3 sequences. Germline V gives CDR1 GTSNPN, CDR2 SVGIG (reference sequence). The CDR3 is 13 amino acids. The J gene is TRBJ2-2, the V gene TRBV30; with no DNA, the TCRdb D assignment of TRBD1 cannot be verified. The TCR was taken from a woman between 50 and 59 years old in good health. Sample: blood T cells: a sorted CD56 or NKG2C T cell subset, CD4+ or CD8+ T cells, or bulk PBMC T cells (not recorded which). This CDR3 is CAWRQGNTGELFF.